These 8 T cell receptor beta chains were sequenced from one sample in a study of cytomegalovirus exposure and HLA in healthy donors. Primers for the PCR totalled 60 Vbeta and 13 Jbeta. The data were produced by immunoSEQ multiplex PCR, yet TCRdb's version contains in-frame clones alone and is incomplete. Among some 150,000 clones listed, under 80% were seen once. Specimen: PBMCs. These receptors originate from a female donor in good health and CMV-seronegative.

The chain couples TRBV10-3 to TRBJ2-7; 7 bases agree with TRBD1. The CDR3 length is 15 residues. CDR1 ENHRY and CDR2 SYGVKD come from the germline V gene. The V segment lost 0 bases and the J segment 2 bases; nucleotides outside the gene matches: 4. The CDR3 sequence is CAISESEQGAYEQYF. The CDR3 DNA is TGTGCCATCAGTGAGTCGGAGCAGGGGGCCTACGAGCAGTACTTC.

The rearrangement joins TRBV7-8 to TRBJ2-3, with 13 bases identical to TRBD2. The V and J ends lost 5 bases and 3 bases, in that order; junction bases with no gene match: 5. Per germline, CDR1 SGHVS and CDR2 FQNEAQ. The CDR3 has 16 amino acids. CDR3 amino acids: CASSRGTSGATDTQYF. In DNA, the CDR3 is TGTGCCAGCAGCCGAGGGACTAGCGGGGCAACAGATACGCAGTATTTT.

The chain employs TRBV14 and TRBJ1-1; D is undetermined. Trimming removed 4 bases from V and 4 bases from J, with 7 bases in between. The CDR3 is 12 amino acids. Germline V lookup: CDR1 SGHDN, CDR2 FVKESK. The DNA for the CDR3 is TGTGCCAGCAGCCCTACGGTCACTGAAGCTTTCTTT. Translation: CASSPTVTEAFF.

The chain recombines TRBV6-1 with TRBJ2-7, with 7 bases that match TRBD2. V was clipped by 4 bases and J by 3 bases; unmatched bases: 9. CDR1 and CDR2 from the germline V gene are MNHNS and SASEGT. The CDR3 is 15 residues long. CDR3 residues: CASSATSFSDYEQYF. Written as DNA, the CDR3 is TGTGCCAGCAGTGCGACTAGCTTTTCCGACTACGAGCAGTACTTC.

The genes are TRBV14 and TRBJ2-2, with D perhaps TRBD2 (6 bases). V was cut by 6 bases and J by 5 bases, with 10 bases left in between. CDR3 length: 13 residues. The V gene's germline CDR1 is SGHDN and CDR2 FVKESK. The CDR3 sequence: CASSRTITGELFF. The CDR3 bases are TGTGCCAGCAGTCGGACTATAACCGGGGAGCTGTTTTTT.

V and J are TRBV10-3 and TRBJ2-7, with a weak D call TRBD2 (6 bases). Germline CDR1 reads ENHRY; CDR2 reads SYGVKD. The CDR3 extends over 13 amino acids. The V end lost 10 bases, the J end lost 0 bases, and 13 bases lay between the germline ends. The CDR3 DNA follows: TGTGCCACCCGGCGGGACGCCTCCTACGAGCAGTACTTC. Its protein product is CATRRDASYEQYF.

As regards this clone: Germline is not matched at one junction end, which may reflect a read error. This chain connects TRBV7-2 to TRBJ2-3; TRBD2 matches at 7 bases. Germline CDR1 and CDR2: SGHTA and FQGNSA. The CDR3 is 15 residues long. The CDR3 DNA follows: TGTGCCAGCAGTAGAACTAAGACTAGCACGGATACGCAGTATTTT. This gives the protein CASSRTKTSTDTQYF.

CDR3 sequence (DNA): TGTGCCAGCAGTCCCCAGACTAGTGGCAACGAGCAGTACTTC. Translating it yields CASSPQTSGNEQYF. This chain uses TRBV6-5 with TRBJ2-5; the D gene is possibly TRBD2 (6 bases). The end of the DNA is better explained by TRBJ2-7, so the J call may be wrong. Germline V gene data show CDR1 as MNHEY and CDR2 as SVGAGI. This CDR3 has 14 amino acids.